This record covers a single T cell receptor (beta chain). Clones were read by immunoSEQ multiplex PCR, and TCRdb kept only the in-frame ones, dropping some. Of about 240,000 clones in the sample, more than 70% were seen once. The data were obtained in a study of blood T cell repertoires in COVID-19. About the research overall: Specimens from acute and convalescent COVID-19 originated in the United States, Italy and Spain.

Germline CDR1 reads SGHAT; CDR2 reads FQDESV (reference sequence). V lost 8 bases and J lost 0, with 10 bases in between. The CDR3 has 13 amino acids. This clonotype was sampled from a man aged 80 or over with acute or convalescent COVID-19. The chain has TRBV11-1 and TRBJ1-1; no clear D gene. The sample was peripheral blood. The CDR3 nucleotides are TGTGCCAGCGGGCCCGGTGTGAACACTGAAGCTTTCTTT. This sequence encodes CASGPGVNTEAFF.